The 19 T cell receptor beta chains below come from one sample, sequenced in a study of cytomegalovirus exposure and HLA in healthy donors. PCR amplification relied on 60 Vbeta primers (plus 13 Jbeta primers). Profiling relied on immunoSEQ multiplex PCR, and the TCRdb table lists in-frame clones only, not all of them. This sample has roughly 200,000 clones; over 80% occur once, and the top ten carry 0.71%. Sequences were obtained from PBMCs. All receptors derive from a boy aged 2 to 10 in good health and CMV-seronegative.

The chain has TRBV6-5 and TRBJ1-5; possibly TRBD1 for D (5 bases). Germline CDR1 and CDR2: MNHEY and SVGAGI. The CDR3 extends over 15 amino acids. The V end lost 0 bases, the J end lost 6 bases, and 12 bases lay between the germline ends. CDR3 nucleotide sequence: TGTGCCAGCAGTTACTCGAATAGCGGGGCTCAGCCCCAGCATTTT. This translates into CASSYSNSGAQPQHF.

The genes are TRBV5-4 and TRBJ2-3, with D perhaps TRBD2 (5 bases). Trimming pared 0 bases from V and 4 bases from J, leaving 15 bases between. Looked up from germline, CDR1 is SGHNT and CDR2 is YYREEE (reference sequence). The CDR3 is made up of 16 amino acids. The DNA for the CDR3 is TGTGCCAGCAGCTTGGTAGGCCCGGCGAGGGCAGATACGCAGTATTTT. Translated: CASSLVGPARADTQYF.

The chain recombines TRBV27 with TRBJ2-5, with TRBD1 as a possible D gene (6 bases). Judging by the DNA end, TRBJ2-7 fits better; the J call may be wrong. CDR1 is MNHEY, CDR2 SMNVEV, per germline (reference sequence). There are 15 residues in the CDR3. CDR3 sequence (DNA): TGTGCCAGCAGACTACAGGGTCTTGGGGCCGACGAGCAGTACTTC. Translation gives CASRLQGLGADEQYF.

This clone was found a few times. The genes are TRBV6-5 and TRBJ1-4, with TRBD1 matching 7 bases. The V and J ends lost 6 bases and 1 base, in that order; junction bases with no gene match: 2. The CDR3 extends over 14 amino acids. Germline V gene data show CDR1 as MNHEY and CDR2 as SVGAGI. CDR3 in amino acids: CASRRQGTNEKLFF. The DNA of the CDR3 is TGTGCCAGCAGAAGACAGGGAACTAATGAAAAACTGTTTTTT.

This clone appeared a single time. Written as DNA, the CDR3 is TGTGCCAGCAGCTTGTCAGGATTTAACTATGGCTACACCTTC. It is translated as CASSLSGFNYGYTF. This chain joins TRBV5-4 and TRBJ1-2; D is ambiguous. Per the germline V gene, CDR1 is SGHNT and CDR2 is YYREEE (reference sequence). V lost 1 base and J lost 1, with 8 bases in between. The CDR3 contains 14 residues.

The rearrangement links TRBV30 to TRBJ2-1, with TRBD2 as a possible D gene (5 bases). The germline V gene encodes CDR1 GTSNPN and CDR2 SVGIG (reference sequence). This CDR3 has 13 amino acids. The V end was cut by 2 bases, the J end by 8 bases, with 13 bases between. The CDR3 nucleotides are TGTGCCTGGAGTTTCCCCCTCGGGGATGAGCAGTTCTTC. It yields the protein CAWSFPLGDEQFF.

The chain is built from TRBV5-3 and TRBJ2-1, with 12 nucleotides matching TRBD2. TRBV5-3 is an ORF, and what it does is uncertain. V was clipped by 2 bases and J by 5 bases; unmatched bases: 2. The CDR3 consists of 15 residues. The CDR3 DNA follows: TGTGCCAGAAGCTTACCTAGCGGGGGGGACAATGAGCAGTTCTTC. It is translated as CARSLPSGGDNEQFF.

The chain uses TRBV11-2 and TRBJ1-1; no firm D call. V lost 2 bases and J lost 1, with 11 bases in between. This CDR3 spans 15 amino acids. The germline V gene has CDR1 SGHAT and CDR2 FQNNGV. CDR3 region: CASSLSTVSNTEAFF. In DNA form, the CDR3 reads TGTGCCAGCAGCTTAAGTACAGTTTCGAACACTGAAGCTTTCTTT.

J is TRBJ1-3 and V is TRBV6-5, with D unclear. Germline loops: CDR1 MNHEY, CDR2 SVGAGI. The V gene lost 0 bases and the J gene lost 0 bases, with 6 bases spanning the gap. The CDR3 totals 15 residues. The CDR3 coding sequence is TGTGCCAGCAGTTACTCGGCAATCTCTGGAAACACCATATATTTT. Its protein product is CASSYSAISGNTIYF.

The gene calls are TRBV7-8 and TRBJ2-7; D perhaps matches TRBD2 (6 bases). In germline, CDR1 is SGHVS, CDR2 FQNEAQ. Trimming took 0 bases from V and 2 from J, leaving 8 bases between them. The CDR3 contains 14 residues. CDR3 amino acids: CASSLAPSAYEQYF. The CDR3 DNA sequence: TGTGCCAGCAGCTTAGCCCCTAGCGCCTACGAGCAGTACTTC.

The chain uses TRBV2 and TRBJ2-5; 11 bases line up with TRBD2. J was trimmed by 5 bases and V by 2 bases; bases with no gene match: 10. This CDR3 spans 17 amino acids. The germline gives CDR1 SNHLY, CDR2 FYNNEI. The CDR3 protein is CASSERNSGRAGETQYF. CDR3 coding DNA: TGTGCCAGCAGTGAAAGGAATAGCGGGAGGGCCGGGGAGACCCAGTACTTC.

The V and J genes are TRBV19 and TRBJ1-1; the D gene is possibly TRBD1 (5 bases). CDR3 length: 14 residues. The germline V gene has CDR1 LNHDA and CDR2 SQIVND (reference sequence). Trimming pared 5 bases from V and 8 bases from J, leaving 18 bases between. The CDR3 DNA reads as TGTGCCAGTAGTCCCCCCAGGGTAGGCACCGAAGCTTTCTTT. It yields the protein CASSPPRVGTEAFF.

The gene calls are TRBV30 and TRBJ2-3, with 8 bases that match TRBD2. The CDR3 is 15 amino acids. Germline V gene data show CDR1 as GTSNPN and CDR2 as SVGIG (reference sequence). J was trimmed by 4 bases and V by 3 bases; bases with no gene match: 9. CDR3 sequence (DNA): TGTGCCTGGAGACCTTCGGGACTAGTATCAGATACGCAGTATTTT. Protein sequence: CAWRPSGLVSDTQYF.

This chain connects TRBV21-1 to TRBJ2-7; the DNA was not used to check the table's D call, TRBD1. TRBV21-1 corresponds to a pseudogene. CDR3 length: 17 amino acids. The CDR3 spells CASSKVQGVKKAYEQYF. The CDR3, as DNA: TGTGCCAGCAGCAAAGTTCAGGGGGTCAAAAAAGCCTACGAGCAGTACTTC.

As to this clone: In the same sample, other DNA sequences code for this CDR3. The gene calls are TRBV7-8 and TRBJ1-5; perhaps TRBD1 as D (6 bases). This CDR3 is built from 13 residues. Trimming shortened V by 6 bases and J by 5 bases, and 11 bases separated the two germline ends. The germline CDR1 and CDR2 sequences are SGHVS and FQNEAQ. Here the CDR3 reads CASSQEGDQPQHF. The CDR3 DNA sequence: TGTGCCAGCAGTCAAGAGGGGGATCAGCCCCAGCATTTT.

Only a few counts were recorded for this clone. This chain joins TRBV5-6 and TRBJ2-7; D may be TRBD1 (6 bases). CDR1 SGHDT and CDR2 YYEEEE come from the germline V gene. The CDR3 length is 14 residues. The V end was cut by 1 base, the J end by 7 bases, with 15 bases between. The CDR3 protein is CASSLRTVPREQYF. CDR3 DNA: TGTGCCAGCAGCTTGCGGACAGTCCCTAGGGAGCAGTACTTC.

The chain couples TRBV6-5 to TRBJ1-1; possibly TRBD1 for D (5 bases). CDR1 and CDR2 (germline): MNHEY, SVGAGI. This CDR3 region has 13 residues. V lost 6 bases and J 1 base, leaving 9 bases between the germline ends. The CDR3 region has the DNA TGTGCCAGCAGGACCGACAGGAACACTGAAGCTTTCTTT. This translates into CASRTDRNTEAFF.

The chain has TRBV9 and TRBJ2-5, with TRBD2 matching 8 bases. The CDR3 extends over 14 amino acids. V gave up 4 bases and J gave up 5 bases; unmatched junction bases: 7. Germline CDR1 and CDR2: SGDLS and YYNGEE. For the CDR3, the DNA is TGTGCCAGCAGCACTTCACTAGCGGAGGAGACCCAGTACTTC. Amino acids: CASSTSLAEETQYF.

The chain couples TRBV5-1 to TRBJ2-7; 7 nucleotides agree with TRBD2. Germline V gene data show CDR1 as SGHRS and CDR2 as YFSETQ. The CDR3 sequence is 15 residues long. After removal of 5 bases from V and 0 bases from J, the junction contained 8 bases not matched to a gene. The CDR3 DNA reads as TGCGCCAGCAGACCGGGACTATCAAGCTCCTACGAGCAGTACTTC. It encodes CASRPGLSSSYEQYF.